One sample yielded the 22 T cell receptor beta chains listed below, sequenced in a study of blood T cell repertoires in COVID-19 (TCRdb year 2020). The protocol used for the library was the immunoSEQ multiplex PCR assay. TCRdb holds this immuneACCESS table with in-frame rearrangements only. Some clones are missing; in checked studies, unresolved V genes explain under half, and the rest has no known cause. The sample table contains 100,000 to 150,000 clones; only one count was recorded for 85% of them. The ten largest clones capture 27% of the sample. Sequencing input: peripheral blood. The receptor set was obtained from a woman aged 80 or over with acute or convalescent COVID-19.

The V call is TRBV6-5, the J call TRBJ2-3, with 8 bases matching TRBD2. The V gene's germline CDR1 is MNHEY and CDR2 SVGAGI. Trimming removed 6 bases from V and 2 bases from J; junction bases left unmatched: 4. The CDR3 loop spans 14 amino acids. CDR3 sequence (DNA): TGTGCCAGCAGCGGGGGGGGGATCACAGATACGCAGTATTTT. Encoded protein: CASSGGGITDTQYF.

This clone was recorded once. Other DNA sequences from this sample encode an identical CDR3 as well. This rearrangement joins TRBV7-9 to TRBJ1-3, with D unresolved. CDR1 SEHNR and CDR2 FQNEAQ come from the germline V gene (reference sequence). CDR3 length equals 13 residues. The V end was cut by 4 bases, the J end by 0 bases, with 4 bases between. CDR3 nucleotides: TGTGCCAGCAGCTCATTCTCTGGAAACACCATATATTTT. Translation gives CASSSFSGNTIYF.

In DNA, the CDR3 is TGTGCCAGCAGCTTACCGGGGACTAGCGGGGGGACGGTATCGGCTACGCAGTATTTT. Translated: CASSLPGTSGGTVSATQYF. The chain joins TRBV5-6 to TRBJ2-3, with 15 bases matching TRBD2. The germline gives CDR1 SGHDT, CDR2 YYEEEE. This CDR3 is built from 19 residues. The trim removed 2 bases at V and 8 bases at J, leaving 15 bases unmatched.

A word on this clone: The sample contains more than one DNA sequence encoding this CDR3. V usage is TRBV5-1 and J usage is TRBJ1-2; TRBD1 matches 7 bases. With V trimmed by 3 bases and J by 4 bases, 3 bases remained unmatched. The CDR3 sequence is 13 residues long. Germline values: CDR1 SGHRS, CDR2 YFSETQ. The CDR3 spells CASSYDRAYGYTF. The CDR3 DNA is TGCGCCAGCAGCTACGACAGGGCCTATGGCTACACCTTC.

The chain uses TRBV19 and TRBJ2-3; tentatively, D is TRBD2 (5 bases). The CDR3 is made up of 14 amino acids. Germline loops: CDR1 LNHDA, CDR2 SQIVND (reference sequence). The germline V and J ends were trimmed by 2 bases and 4 bases, with 10 bases remaining between them. The CDR3 spells CASSISRVADTQYF. The CDR3 DNA is TGTGCCAGTAGTATATCGAGGGTTGCAGATACGCAGTATTTT.

The J gene is TRBJ1-4, the V gene TRBV4-2, with D uncertain. CDR1 is LGHNA, CDR2 YNFKEQ, per germline. The CDR3 extends over 18 amino acids. V was cut by 5 bases and J by 4 bases, with 23 bases left in between. Written as DNA, the CDR3 is TGTGCCAGCAGCTCCTTTTGGCCCGGGAGCGCCGGTAATGAAAAACTGTTTTTT. Translation: CASSSFWPGSAGNEKLFF.

This chain uses TRBV29-1 with TRBJ2-7; TRBD1 matches at 10 bases. The germline gives CDR1 SQVTM, CDR2 ANQGSEA. The CDR3 loop spans 15 amino acids. V gave up 2 bases and J gave up 5 bases; unmatched junction bases: 9. The CDR3 sequence is CSVERGTGETNEQYF. The CDR3 DNA reads TGCAGCGTTGAACGGGGGACAGGGGAAACCAACGAGCAGTACTTC.

The CDR3 DNA reads TGTGCCACAACAGGGAATGGAAACACCATATATTTT. Its translation: CATTGNGNTIYF. This chain links TRBV15 with TRBJ1-3; D possibly corresponds to TRBD1 (6 bases). Germline V lookup: CDR1 LNHNV, CDR2 YYDKDF (reference sequence). The CDR3 covers 12 residues. Trimming left V 9 bases short and J 3 bases short, with 9 bases between.

V usage is TRBV6-5 and J usage is TRBJ1-1; D is unresolved. The germline V gene encodes CDR1 MNHEY and CDR2 SVGAGI. The CDR3 runs 13 residues. V was pared by 6 bases and J by 5 bases, with 13 bases between. This CDR3 reads CASRRGLSTEAFF. Here the CDR3 DNA reads TGTGCCAGCAGGCGAGGACTGAGTACTGAAGCTTTCTTT.

The genes are TRBV5-1 and TRBJ2-1; 10 nucleotides match TRBD2. The CDR3 consists of 15 residues. Germline V gene lookup returns CDR1 SGHRS and CDR2 YFSETQ. V lost 4 bases and J lost 4; bases outside the gene matches: 5. The CDR3 coding sequence is TGCGCCAGCAGCAGGAGCGGGGGGGCATACAATGAGCAGTTCTTC. It yields the protein CASSRSGGAYNEQFF.

This clone was counted a single time. This chain uses TRBV18 with TRBJ1-4; no firm D call. Germline lookup yields CDR1 KGHSH and CDR2 LQKENI. CDR3 length: 16 residues. The ends were cut back, 1 base at V and 5 bases at J, with 14 bases in the middle. DNA of the CDR3: TGTGCCAGCTCACCACGTAGGCGGGATGGAAATGAAAAACTGTTTTTT. Translating gives CASSPRRRDGNEKLFF.

This clone was counted between two and nine times. The V gene is TRBV9, the J gene TRBJ1-5; D might be TRBD1 (6 bases). This CDR3 has 13 residues. Trimming removed 4 bases at V and 4 bases at J, with 9 bases between. Germline-derived CDR1 and CDR2 are SGDLS and YYNGEE. DNA of the CDR3: TGTGCCAGCAGCAAAGGGGGTAATCAGCCCCAGCATTTT. Protein sequence: CASSKGGNQPQHF.

This clone was seen just once. The chain recombines TRBV19 with TRBJ2-3; 7 bases match TRBD1. J lost 3 bases, V lost 6 bases, and 12 bases had no gene match. Germline V gives CDR1 LNHDA, CDR2 SQIVND (reference sequence). The CDR3 loop spans 16 amino acids. The CDR3 DNA is TGTGCCAGTAGCATCAGACAGGGCCAGGGGACAGATACGCAGTATTTT. This translates into CASSIRQGQGTDTQYF.

The chain combines TRBV6-5 with TRBJ1-6, with TRBD1 identical over 8 bases. V lost 4 bases to trimming and J lost 4 bases; unmatched junction nucleotides: 6. The CDR3 extends over 16 amino acids. CDR1 and CDR2 (germline): MNHEY, SVGAGI. CDR3 amino acids: CASSFSGQVYNSPLHF. In DNA, the CDR3 is TGTGCCAGCAGTTTCTCGGGACAGGTTTATAATTCACCCCTCCACTTT.

This chain joins TRBV7-9 and TRBJ2-3, with D perhaps matching TRBD1 (5 bases). With 5 bases removed from V and 0 bases from J, the gap between germline ends came to 12 bases. The CDR3 runs 15 residues. Germline assignment: CDR1 SEHNR and CDR2 FQNEAQ (reference sequence). As DNA, the CDR3 is TGTGCCAGCAGCCAAAACAGGTATAGCACAGATACGCAGTATTTT. This translates into CASSQNRYSTDTQYF.

This clone occurred a few times. The rearrangement links TRBV5-1 to TRBJ2-1; 9 bases align to TRBD2. This CDR3 contains 15 residues. Unmatched junction bases numbered 2, after V lost 4 bases and J lost 0 bases. In germline, CDR1 is SGHRS, CDR2 YFSETQ. The CDR3 loop is CASSNSGSSYNEQFF. In DNA, the CDR3 is TGCGCCAGCAGCAATAGCGGGAGCTCCTACAATGAGCAGTTCTTC.

This sequence joins TRBV29-1 and TRBJ2-2; TRBD1 matches at 8 bases. Germline V gene lookup returns CDR1 SQVTM and CDR2 ANQGSEA. This CDR3 spans 13 amino acids. Trimming removed 5 bases from V and 8 bases from J; junction bases left unmatched: 7. The CDR3 nucleotides read TGCAGCGTTCTGCTGACAGGGGCAGGGGAGCTGTTTTTT. Translating gives CSVLLTGAGELFF.

The chain joins TRBV4-1 to TRBJ2-1; no definite D call. V shed 4 bases and J shed 12 bases, with 13 bases lying between them. Germline V gene lookup returns CDR1 MGHRA and CDR2 YSYEKL. The CDR3 extends over 12 amino acids. CDR3 residues: CASSPRPGVQFF. The CDR3 DNA follows: TGCGCCAGCAGCCCTCGACCGGGTGTGCAGTTCTTC.

V and J are TRBV7-6 and TRBJ2-3; D gene uncertain. Between the trimmed V and J ends, which lost 5 bases and 4 bases, there was a span of 13 bases. CDR1 and CDR2 from the germline V gene are SGHVS and FNYEAQ. The CDR3 has 14 amino acids. The DNA for the CDR3 is TGTGCCAGCAGCACCCCCAGCGAGGCAGATACGCAGTATTTT. Amino acids: CASSTPSEADTQYF.

The V and J genes are TRBV6-5 and TRBJ1-4; D gene unclear. Trimming cost V 6 bases and J 12 bases, with 20 bases left between them. The CDR3 sequence is 14 residues long. Germline loops: CDR1 MNHEY, CDR2 SVGAGI. The CDR3 DNA sequence: TGTGCCAGCAGAAAGGACCTCACTAGGGTAGAACTGTTTTTT. Encoded protein: CASRKDLTRVELFF.

The genes are TRBV3-1 (or the pseudogene TRBV3-2) and TRBJ1-1; D gene ambiguous. This CDR3 has 14 amino acids. The germline V and J ends were trimmed by 3 bases and 3 bases, with 11 bases remaining between them. In germline, CDR1 is LGHDT, CDR2 YNNKEL (reference sequence). The CDR3 coding sequence is TGTGCCAGCAGCCACCTTCGGAGGGACACTGAAGCTTTCTTT. Amino acid sequence: CASSHLRRDTEAFF.

The V gene is TRBV5-6, the J gene TRBJ2-7; no clear D gene. Per germline, CDR1 SGHDT and CDR2 YYEEEE. The CDR3 totals 13 residues. V lost 0 bases and J lost 5, with 9 bases in between. CDR3 in DNA: TGTGCCAGCAGCTTGGTCGGGTCCGACGAGCAGTACTTC. The encoded protein is CASSLVGSDEQYF.